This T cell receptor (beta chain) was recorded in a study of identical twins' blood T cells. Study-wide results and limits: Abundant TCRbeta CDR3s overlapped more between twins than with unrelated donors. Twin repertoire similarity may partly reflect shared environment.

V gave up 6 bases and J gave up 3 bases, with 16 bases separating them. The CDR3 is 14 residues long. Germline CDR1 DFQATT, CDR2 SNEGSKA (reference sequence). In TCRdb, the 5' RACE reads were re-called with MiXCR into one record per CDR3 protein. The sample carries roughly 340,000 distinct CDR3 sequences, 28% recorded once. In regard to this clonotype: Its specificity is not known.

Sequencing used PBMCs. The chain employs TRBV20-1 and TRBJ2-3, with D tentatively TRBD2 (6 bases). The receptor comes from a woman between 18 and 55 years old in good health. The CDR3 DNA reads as TGCAGTGCAAAACTAGCCGGGAGAACAGATACGCAGTATTTT. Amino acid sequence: CSAKLAGRTDTQYF.